The clone carrying this T cell receptor (beta chain) has a handful of counts. Its antigen is not identified. This may be a read error: a much more frequent sequence differs by one nucleotide. The entry originates in a study of T-cell reconstitution after alpha-beta-depleted transplantation in children. Study-wide results and caveats: Several hundred expanded graft clones reportedly were the source of alpha-beta T cells about two months after transplant. The main origin of T-cell counts and diversity one year after transplant was newly produced T cells. High day-60 TCRbeta diversity in some patients came from surviving recipient T cells and thymic progenitors.

CDR1 SQVTM and CDR2 ANQGSEA come from the germline V gene. This CDR3 comprises 11 residues. Unique molecular identifiers tagged the TCRbeta library. From the PCR reads, TCRdb called clonotypes with MiXCR, one entry per CDR3 protein. The table includes 140,000 to 150,000 distinct CDR3 sequences, about 9% detected once. The sequence came from a female patient aged 2-15 years who had a stem cell transplant for congenital amegakaryocytic thrombocytopenia, so the T cells may come from the graft donor. J is TRBJ1-1 and V is TRBV29-1, with no clear D. Sequences were derived from PBMCs, mostly from graft donor cells, sampled 180 days after TCRalphabeta/CD19-depleted stem cell transplant. The CDR3 DNA is TGCAGCGTTGAACCGGAAGAAAGGGCCTCCTTT. Translated: CSVEPEERASF.